This T cell receptor (beta chain) was profiled in a study of blood T cell repertoires in COVID-19. Overall study context: COVID-19 samples from acute and convalescent phases originated in the United States, Italy and Spain. T cells, B-cell-depleted T cells, or PBMCs supplied cDNA or gDNA.

Original methodology: From reference gene primer amplification, estimates of nucleated cell counts were derived. Sequencing used immunoSEQ multiplex PCR; TCRdb keeps in-frame clones, though not all of them. The V and J calls and clone size were taken over from that table, and D and trimming were inferred from the DNA. Here the sample spans around 260,000 clones, approximately 87% being singletons. CDR3 length: 15 amino acids. Germline values: CDR1 SGHRS, CDR2 YFSETQ. V lost 0 bases and J lost 6; bases outside the gene matches: 5. In its sample, this clone was seen a few times. Sample: peripheral blood. J is TRBJ1-4 and V is TRBV5-1; TRBD1 matches at 7 bases. The sequence was obtained from a woman aged 50 to 60 with acute or convalescent COVID-19. The CDR3 sequence is CASSLASRGDEKLFF. In DNA form, the CDR3 reads TGCGCCAGCAGCTTGGCGTCCAGGGGGGATGAAAAACTGTTTTTT.